This T cell receptor beta chain was found in a study of blood T cell repertoires in COVID-19. This clone occurred many times. Trimming stripped 4 bases from V and 2 bases from J, with 13 bases between. The V gene's germline CDR1 is SGDLS and CDR2 YYNGEE. The CDR3 totals 15 residues. In the original processing: Scientists estimated how many nucleated cells there were by amplifying reference gene primers. Produced via immunoSEQ multiplex PCR; TCRdb's table is partial and in-frame only. V and J calls and clone size are those listed in that table; D and trimming were worked out from the DNA. The sample records over 200,000 clones, 82% being singletons.

The TCR originated in a man aged 40-49 years who had recovered from COVID-19. Sequenced: PBMCs or T cells enriched from blood (not recorded which). The chain joins TRBV9 to TRBJ2-1; D is unresolved. CDR3 protein: CASSPQPGPYNEQFF. The CDR3 DNA sequence: TGTGCCAGCAGCCCCCAACCTGGGCCCTACAATGAGCAGTTCTTC. Full variable domain (outside the CDR3, taken from reference TRBV9 and TRBJ2-1): DSGVTQTPKHLITATGQRVTLRCSPRSGDLSVYWYQQSLDQGLQFLIQYYNGEERAKGNILERFSAQQFPDLHSELNLSSLELGDSALYFCASSPQPGPYNEQFFGPGTRLTVL.